This T cell receptor beta chain was identified during a study of Tregs in tolerant kidney transplant recipients (dated by TCRdb to the late 2010s). A note on the overall study: The transplants used related donors with nonmyeloablative bone marrow transplantation, and mixed chimerism in the human trials was transient. Before combined kidney and bone marrow transplantation, this study identified donor-specific regulatory T cells using TCRbeta sequencing and then followed those same cells after transplant. Summary of the overall study and its limitations: The most biologically relevant and donor-specific TCRbeta repertoire appeared to be identified by expanding Tregs with activated donor B cells. In tolerant patients, the expansion of donor-specific Tregs was greater than global Treg expansion, suggesting that the expansion was antigen-driven rather than nonspecific. Although technical replication error seemed to be minimal, the question of biological reproducibility was not addressed directly. Because only a small number of patients were included, the study had limitations, and the results will need to be validated in larger populations as well as under other immunosuppression protocols. For some patients, the PCR primers changed as time went on, which meant samples from those patients could not be compared with one another at the nucleotide level.

The time point label, as the study defines it: blood sample drawn before combined kidney and bone marrow transplant. Unstimulated Tregs (CD4+CD25+CD127-), CD4+ non-Tregs (CD4+CD25-), CD4 and CD8 cells were FACS-sorted from thawed PBMCs. The patients were a handful of recipients of combined kidney and bone marrow transplants from the ITN036ST trial, and samples were available only for these trial subjects. Healthy control blood was processed by Ficoll density gradient to PBMCs and cryopreserved; patient PBMCs were collected before and after transplant. For TCRbeta CDR3 sequencing, genomic DNA from the sorted cells was extracted using the QIAGEN DNeasy Blood and Tissue Kit. High-throughput TCRbeta CDR3 sequencing was carried out commercially through immunoSEQ, with PCR amplification with bias correction and internal controls included. The authors' pipeline ran thus. Unique productive TCRbeta sequences were defined by CDR3 nucleotide sequence when primers matched and otherwise by CDR3 amino acid sequence together with Vbeta and Jbeta genes. To correct for sorting error, sequences found in more than one sorted population at a frequency ratio of 2:1 or less were discarded, and the remaining shared sequences were assigned to the population with the higher frequency. A sequence counted as donor-reactive if, in CFSE-low cells, the sequence had a frequency of at least 0.01% and was expanded at least 5-fold compared with unstimulated cells. Repertoire divergence was quantified by Jensen-Shannon divergence using the top 100 TCRbeta sequences ranked by frequency. For any sample with multiple sequencing runs, sorting error was corrected in each run separately before the runs were pooled. Held by TCRdb, this immuneACCESS table contains in-frame sequences only and omits some clones. Under half of the omission traces to an unresolved V gene where checked; the cause of the rest is unknown. V and J calls and clone size are given by that table; D and trimming were obtained from the DNA. The sample table lists roughly 69,000 clones, around 90% of them with a count of one. Clones ranked in the top ten supply approximately 0.4% of the sample.

This clone was observed a single time. The clone's antigen remains unknown. The sample holds no much larger clone one base away, and base qualities are not on file. The specimen was CD4+ T cells from blood, collected before the transplant. The receptor was derived from a human donor who received a combined kidney and bone marrow transplant.

The DNA sequence reads TGCGCCAGCAGCGCGGACAGCCATAATGAAAAACTGTTTTTT. Its coded protein is CASSADSHNEKLFF. The V and J genes are TRBV5-1 and TRBJ1-4; the best D guess is TRBD1, with 6 bases matching. There are 14 amino acids in the CDR3, from cysteine to phenylalanine inclusive. Kept here is only the CDR3 DNA, which spans 42 bases and is read in frame from base 1. V is cut by 4 bases and J by 4 bases, and the space between the germline ends is 11 bases. CDR1 and CDR2 are drawn from the germline V gene: SGHRS, YFSETQ.